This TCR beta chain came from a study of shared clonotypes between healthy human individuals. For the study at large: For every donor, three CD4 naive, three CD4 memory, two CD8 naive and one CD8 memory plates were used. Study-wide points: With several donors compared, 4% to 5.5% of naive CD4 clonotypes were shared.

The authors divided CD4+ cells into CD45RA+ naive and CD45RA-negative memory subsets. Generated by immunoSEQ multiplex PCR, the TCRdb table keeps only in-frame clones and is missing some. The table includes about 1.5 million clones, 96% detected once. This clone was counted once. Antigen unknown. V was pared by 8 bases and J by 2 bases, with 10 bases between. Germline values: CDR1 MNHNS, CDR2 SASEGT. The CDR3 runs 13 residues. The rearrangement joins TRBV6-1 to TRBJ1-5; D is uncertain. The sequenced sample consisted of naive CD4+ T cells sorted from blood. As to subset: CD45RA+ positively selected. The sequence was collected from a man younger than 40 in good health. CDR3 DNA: TGTGCCAGCTCCTCCCGAGGCAATCAGCCCCAGCATTTT. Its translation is CASSSRGNQPQHF.